These T cell receptor beta chains were read from a single sample in a study of T-cell memory formation after mild COVID-19. A single record per CDR3 protein comes from TCRdb applying MiXCR to the 5' RACE reads. This sample has approximately 350,000 distinct CDR3 sequences, with roughly 13% found just once. The sequenced sample was PBMCs or a T cell subset sorted from them (not recorded which). The receptors stem from a man aged 18-30 years who had mild COVID-19 (a few samples of this study predate the infection). Cell type and time point are not known. CDR3s leave out the opening cysteine and the closing phenylalanine or tryptophan. Fields, in order: J gene, V gene, CDR3 protein.

j_gene: TRBJ1-2; v_gene: TRBV5-1; CDR3aa: ASSHNGQGAGGYT
j_gene: TRBJ2-3; v_gene: TRBV5-1; CDR3aa: ASSLGSLGPSDTQY
j_gene: TRBJ2-1; v_gene: TRBV4-1; CDR3aa: ASSHHWGGIYNEQF
j_gene: TRBJ1-2; v_gene: TRBV7-2; CDR3aa: ASSYGTGGVYGYT
j_gene: TRBJ2-3; v_gene: TRBV7-9; CDR3aa: ASTLLAVLPDTQY
j_gene: TRBJ2-1; v_gene: TRBV7-9; CDR3aa: ASSSGGGSLNEQF
j_gene: TRBJ2-5; v_gene: TRBV10-3; CDR3aa: AISTDRVETQY
j_gene: TRBJ2-1; v_gene: TRBV6-5; CDR3aa: ASSYSGQGANEQF
j_gene: TRBJ1-1; v_gene: TRBV30; CDR3aa: AWSVLGNTEAF
j_gene: TRBJ2-2; v_gene: TRBV7-2; CDR3aa: ASSLVFPGELF